The entry that follows covers one T cell receptor (beta chain) sequence. The target antigen is unknown. The data stem from a study of T-cell memory formation after mild COVID-19. Study-wide background: The study found TCR clusters largely donor specific.

TCRdb re-derived calls from the 5' RACE reads in MiXCR, one entry per CDR3 protein. Of 200,000 to 250,000 distinct CDR3 sequences in the sample, 15% were seen once. Overall study findings and caveats: Shrinking CD4+ clones resided mostly in CM and EM, and CD8+ ones in EMRA. SARS-CoV-2 specificity was not confirmed for second-wave clones peaking on day 37.

Trimming stripped 4 bases from V and 5 bases from J, with 10 bases between. Germline V gives CDR1 ENHRY, CDR2 SYGVKD. The CDR3 spans 13 residues. The sequence derives from an adult woman who had mild COVID-19 (a few samples of this study predate the infection). Cell type and time point are not known. Sequencing used PBMCs or a T cell subset sorted from them (not recorded which). V usage is TRBV10-3 and J usage is TRBJ2-3; no reliable D call. DNA of the CDR3: TGTGCCATCAGTGGACCCGACGGAGATACGCAGTATTTT. The encoded protein is CAISGPDGDTQYF.